One and the same sample provided the 30 T cell receptor beta chains below, sequenced in a study of beta chain features in type 1 diabetes. All of the isolated RNA was reverse transcribed, so expressed TCRB transcripts were sequenced. Data came from immunoSEQ multiplex PCR; TCRdb stores just in-frame clones and leaves some out. This sample carries around 240,000 clones, roughly two thirds of them seen once, and the ten largest clones take 0.053%. Sequencing was performed on naive CD4+ T cells from blood. All receptors derive from a young man in good health.

This clone was seen a handful of times. J is TRBJ2-1 and V is TRBV7-9; no clear D. The germline CDR1 and CDR2 sequences are SEHNR and FQNEAQ (reference sequence). The CDR3 is 11 residues long. Trimming cost V 4 bases and J 7 bases, with 5 bases left between them. The CDR3 nucleotides are TGTGCCAGCAGCTCCCGGAATGAGCAGTTCTTC. It codes for CASSSRNEQFF.

This clone came up a few times. The V and J genes are TRBV29-1 and TRBJ2-7; TRBD1 might be the D (6 bases). Trimming cost V 2 bases and J 6 bases, with 14 bases left between them. Germline lookup yields CDR1 SQVTM and CDR2 ANQGSEA. The CDR3 spans 13 residues. The CDR3 DNA reads as TGCAGCGTTGAAAAGGGACAAGGTGGCGAGCAGTACTTC. Translation: CSVEKGQGGEQYF.

This chain links TRBV6-5 with TRBJ2-7; D is undetermined. The CDR3 sequence is 13 residues long. Germline CDR1 MNHEY, CDR2 SVGAGI. V gave up 6 bases and J gave up 0 bases, with 9 bases separating them. DNA for the CDR3: TGTGCCAGCAGCCTCCCAAGCTCCTACGAGCAGTACTTC. It encodes CASSLPSSYEQYF.

The chain couples TRBV4-3 to TRBJ2-7; D remains ambiguous. The V end was cut by 1 base, the J end by 0 bases, with 10 bases between. The CDR3 length is 15 residues. Germline CDR1 and CDR2: LGHNA and YSLEER. Here the CDR3 DNA reads TGCGCCAGCAGCCAAGCATGGGGTTACTCCTACGAGCAGTACTTC. Protein product: CASSQAWGYSYEQYF.

DNA of the CDR3: TGTGCCATCAGACGGACAGGTGGAACAGATACGCAGTATTTT. It encodes CAIRRTGGTDTQYF. The chain joins TRBV10-3 to TRBJ2-3; TRBD1 agrees at 7 bases. J gave up 3 bases and V 6 bases, and 6 bases lay outside the gene matches. Germline lookup yields CDR1 ENHRY and CDR2 SYGVKD. CDR3 length equals 14 residues.

The V gene is TRBV30, the J gene TRBJ1-2; D gene ambiguous. The CDR3 loop spans 12 amino acids. Trimming took off 2 bases at V and 4 bases at J, with 8 bases between the two ends. Germline V gene data show CDR1 as GTSNPN and CDR2 as SVGIG (reference sequence). CDR3 sequence (DNA): TGTGCCTGGAGTTTTGGTGGCTATGGCTACACCTTC. This codes for CAWSFGGYGYTF.

This clone was counted a few times. The chain is built from TRBV20-1 and TRBJ2-5; D is ambiguous. The CDR3 loop spans 11 amino acids. Per the germline V gene, CDR1 is DFQATT and CDR2 is SNEGSKA (reference sequence). V lost 6 bases and J 5 bases, leaving 10 bases between the germline ends. CDR3 amino acids: CSAPARETQYF. CDR3 in DNA: TGCAGTGCCCCGGCTAGGGAGACCCAGTACTTC.

The chain has TRBV6-5 and TRBJ2-3; D gene ambiguous. The CDR3 is made up of 12 amino acids. CDR1 is MNHEY and CDR2 is SVGAGI in the germline V gene. V lost 6 bases and J lost 11, with 15 bases in between. DNA for the CDR3: TGTGCCAGCAGGTCCGGGCGGTTTAAGCAGTATTTT. Encoded protein: CASRSGRFKQYF.

The chain carries TRBV12-5 and TRBJ2-1, with a weak D call TRBD1 (6 bases). Germline CDR1 reads LGHNT; CDR2 reads FRNRAP. This CDR3 region has 12 residues. V lost 6 bases and J lost 9, with 12 bases in between. CDR3 sequence (DNA): TGTGCTAGTGGACTAGACAGGCCTGAGCAGTTCTTC. Translating gives CASGLDRPEQFF. The full variable domain, its missing parts supplied by reference TRBV12-5 and TRBJ2-1, is DARVTQTPRHKVTEMGQEVTMRCQPILGHNTVFWYRQTMMQGLELLAYFRNRAPLDDSGMPKDRFSAEMPDATLATLKIQPSEPRDSAVYFCASGLDRPEQFFGPGTRLTVL.

The chain joins TRBV2 to TRBJ2-3, with 8 bases that match TRBD2. The length of the CDR3 is 15 residues. The germline V gene has CDR1 SNHLY and CDR2 FYNNEI. Trimming removed 6 bases from V and 0 bases from J; junction bases left unmatched: 5. Here the CDR3 reads CASRAAGVSTDTQYF. In nucleotides, the CDR3 is TGTGCCAGCAGAGCAGCGGGGGTTAGCACAGATACGCAGTATTTT.

This clone was observed a handful of times. The gene calls are TRBV5-5 and TRBJ2-1; weak D call: TRBD1 (5 bases). CDR1 is SGHKS and CDR2 is YYEKEE in the germline V gene (reference sequence). V lost 1 base to trimming and J lost 5 bases, with 10 bases between them. This CDR3 is built from 14 residues. CDR3 coding DNA: TGTGCCAGCAGCTTGCAGGGTCGGCACAATGAGCAGTTCTTC. Translating gives CASSLQGRHNEQFF.

The chain recombines TRBV9 with TRBJ1-5; D unclear. This CDR3 comprises 14 residues. Trimming left V 0 bases short and J 3 bases short, with 7 bases between. CDR1 is SGDLS and CDR2 is YYNGEE in the germline V gene. CDR3 sequence: CASSVGLVNQPQHF. CDR3 DNA sequence: TGTGCCAGCAGCGTAGGGTTAGTCAATCAGCCCCAGCATTTT. Using reference TRBV9 and TRBJ1-5 for the parts outside the CDR3, the full variable domain is DSGVTQTPKHLITATGQRVTLRCSPRSGDLSVYWYQQSLDQGLQFLIQYYNGEERAKGNILERFSAQQFPDLHSELNLSSLELGDSALYFCASSVGLVNQPQHFGDGTRLSIL.

This clone has just one count. The chain carries TRBV6-1 and TRBJ2-3, with 9 bases that match TRBD2. This CDR3 comprises 16 residues. Trimming cost V 1 base and J 1 base; bases outside gene matches: 3. Germline V gives CDR1 MNHNS, CDR2 SASEGT. The CDR3 coding sequence is TGTGCCAGCAGTGAAGTAAGGACTAGCGGCACAGATACGCAGTATTTT. Encoded protein: CASSEVRTSGTDTQYF.

This clone came up a few times. The gene calls are TRBV7-2 and TRBJ2-1; 10 bases are shared with TRBD2. After removal of 5 bases from V and 2 bases from J, the junction contained 6 bases not matched to a gene. This CDR3 contains 16 residues. In germline, CDR1 is SGHTA, CDR2 FQGNSA. CDR3 in DNA: TGTGCCAGCAGCCGCTCCGGACTAGCGGCCTACAATGAGCAGTTCTTC. This encodes CASSRSGLAAYNEQFF.

The gene calls are TRBV9 and TRBJ1-6; 10 bases line up with TRBD1. V shed 0 bases, J shed 8 bases, and the junction held 2 bases outside the gene matches. This CDR3 has 15 residues. Per germline, CDR1 SGDLS and CDR2 YYNGEE. The CDR3 DNA reads as TGTGCCAGCAGCGTAGAGGGACAGGGGTATTCACCCCTCCACTTT. This gives the protein CASSVEGQGYSPLHF. The whole variable domain, filled in from reference TRBV9 and TRBJ1-6, reads DSGVTQTPKHLITATGQRVTLRCSPRSGDLSVYWYQQSLDQGLQFLIQYYNGEERAKGNILERFSAQQFPDLHSELNLSSLELGDSALYFCASSVEGQGYSPLHFGNGTRLTVT.

In its sample, this clone was seen a few times. V usage is TRBV5-1 and J usage is TRBJ1-4, with a weak D call TRBD1 (5 bases). The V gene's germline CDR1 is SGHRS and CDR2 YFSETQ. The CDR3 loop spans 15 amino acids. Trimming removed 0 bases from V and 5 bases from J, with 11 bases in between. The CDR3 loop is CASSLAGLENEKLFF. CDR3 coding DNA: TGCGCCAGCAGCTTGGCAGGGTTGGAGAATGAAAAACTGTTTTTT.

This clone was found once. The chain is built from TRBV29-1 and TRBJ2-1; D is possibly TRBD1 (5 bases). Deletions cut 6 bases from V and 6 bases from J, with 12 bases between. CDR1 is SQVTM and CDR2 is ANQGSEA in the germline V gene. CDR3 length: 12 amino acids. The CDR3 is CSVSKGCNEQFF. The DNA for the CDR3 is TGCAGCGTCTCAAAGGGGTGCAATGAGCAGTTCTTC.

This clone was observed a few times. This chain uses TRBV7-2 with TRBJ1-2; D perhaps matches TRBD1 (5 bases). The germline V gene has CDR1 SGHTA and CDR2 FQGNSA. CDR3 length equals 12 residues. Trimming removed 5 bases at V and 7 bases at J, with 11 bases between. The CDR3 nucleotides are TGTGCCAGCAGCAGTGACAGCCTTGGCTACACCTTC. The encoded protein is CASSSDSLGYTF.

The chain recombines TRBV7-2 with TRBJ2-3; a weak D match, TRBD1 (6 bases). Trimming left V 6 bases short and J 2 bases short, with 15 bases between. The CDR3 has 15 residues. Germline V CDR1 and CDR2: SGHTA, FQGNSA. The CDR3 region has the DNA TGTGCCAGCAGACCAGCAGGGACACTCACAGATACGCAGTATTTT. This codes for CASRPAGTLTDTQYF.

The chain uses TRBV7-9 and TRBJ2-3; D is possibly TRBD2 (6 bases). This CDR3 region has 13 residues. Germline V gene data show CDR1 as SEHNR and CDR2 as FQNEAQ (reference sequence). Between the trimmed V and J ends, which lost 2 bases and 5 bases, there was a span of 8 bases. The chain's CDR3 is CASSLNGGDTQYF. The CDR3, as DNA: TGTGCCAGCAGCTTAAACGGGGGAGATACGCAGTATTTT. The complete variable domain, with remaining parts taken from reference TRBV7-9 and TRBJ2-3, reads DTGVSQNPRHKITKRGQNVTFRCDPISEHNRLYWYRQTLGQGPEFLTYFQNEAQLEKSRLLSDRFSAERPKGSFSTLEIQRTEQGDSAMYLCASSLNGGDTQYFGPGTRLTVL.

The chain employs TRBV28 and TRBJ2-1; 13 bases agree with TRBD2. The CDR3 has 15 residues. From germline, CDR1 is MDHEN and CDR2 SYDVKM. V lost 5 bases, J lost 10 bases, and 8 bases stayed unmatched. CDR3 nucleotides: TGTGCCAGCAGTCCCGGGACTAGCGGGACGGGGGAGCAGTTCTTC. The encoded protein is CASSPGTSGTGEQFF.

The chain links TRBV30 to TRBJ2-7; 7 bases map to TRBD1. Germline V lookup: CDR1 GTSNPN, CDR2 SVGIG (reference sequence). The ends lost 3 bases at V and 7 bases at J; junction bases unmatched: 6. The CDR3 loop spans 12 amino acids. The DNA for the CDR3 is TGTGCCTGGAGCCTACCAGGGGGTGAGCAGTACTTC. Residues: CAWSLPGGEQYF.

This chain joins TRBV5-1 and TRBJ2-7; D not resolved. There are 12 residues in the CDR3. The V gene's germline CDR1 is SGHRS and CDR2 YFSETQ. V lost 0 bases, J lost 3 bases, and 4 bases lay in between. The CDR3, as DNA: TGCGCCAGCAGCTTGGAGGGCTACGAGCAGTACTTC. It encodes CASSLEGYEQYF.

This chain connects TRBV18 to TRBJ1-1; D may be TRBD1 (5 bases). The CDR3 spans 16 residues. Trimming cost V 2 bases and J 1 base, with 14 bases left between them. Germline V CDR1 and CDR2: KGHSH, LQKENI. Here the CDR3 reads CASSPAASGTNTEAFF. The CDR3 region has the DNA TGTGCCAGCTCACCAGCGGCCTCAGGGACGAACACTGAAGCTTTCTTT.

The CDR3 coding sequence is TGTGCCAGCTCACGCTCGGTAGGGGACTACACTGAAGCTTTCTTT. Its translation is CASSRSVGDYTEAFF. The chain combines TRBV18 with TRBJ1-1; tentative D call: TRBD1 (5 bases). The V end lost 4 bases, the J end lost 3 bases, and 15 bases lay between the germline ends. CDR1 and CDR2 from the germline V gene are KGHSH and LQKENI. CDR3 length: 15 residues.

The J gene is TRBJ2-1, the V gene TRBV30; TRBD2 matches 7 bases. The CDR3 loop spans 12 amino acids. V shed 4 bases and J 9 bases; nucleotides not matched to a gene: 6. Germline V gene data show CDR1 as GTSNPN and CDR2 as SVGIG (reference sequence). The CDR3 DNA reads TGTGCCTGGACCGGGGGGAGCATTGAGCAGTTCTTC. Protein product: CAWTGGSIEQFF.

The rearrangement uses TRBV2 and TRBJ1-1; D remains ambiguous. V lost 2 bases to trimming and J lost 7 bases, with 11 bases between them. Germline V gene lookup returns CDR1 SNHLY and CDR2 FYNNEI. The CDR3 length is 13 residues. The CDR3 DNA reads TGTGCCAGCAGTGAACCAGCATCGATTGAAGCTTTCTTT. Its translation: CASSEPASIEAFF.

The chain links TRBV6-5 to TRBJ2-1; D is tentatively TRBD1 or TRBD2 (5 bases each). The CDR3 length is 13 residues. Trimming removed 0 bases from V and 10 bases from J, with 10 bases in between. Germline lookup yields CDR1 MNHEY and CDR2 SVGAGI. The CDR3 spells CASSYSGPLEQFF. The CDR3 DNA reads as TGTGCCAGCAGTTACTCGGGACCTCTCGAGCAGTTCTTC.

The rearrangement joins TRBV29-1 to TRBJ1-4; D unclear. V dropped 7 bases and J dropped 8 bases, with 20 bases sitting between them. In germline, CDR1 is SQVTM, CDR2 ANQGSEA. The CDR3 covers 14 residues. CDR3 nucleotides: TGCAGCGCCGGGGAGGGAACGAAAAGAGAAAAACTGTTTTTT. Its protein product is CSAGEGTKREKLFF.

This clone has only a few counts. The rearrangement links TRBV7-9 to TRBJ1-1, with no clear D. The V end was cut by 3 bases, the J end by 1 base, with 9 bases between. The CDR3 covers 14 residues. Germline CDR1 is SEHNR and CDR2 is FQNEAQ (reference sequence). The CDR3 DNA is TGTGCCAGCAGCTTCGACTTCTGGAACACTGAAGCTTTCTTT. Protein sequence: CASSFDFWNTEAFF.